One sample yielded the 14 T cell receptor beta chains listed below, sequenced in a study of early T cells in non-severe SARS-CoV-2 infection. TCRdb re-derived calls from the 5' RACE reads in MiXCR, one entry per CDR3 protein. This sample has 79,000 or so distinct CDR3 sequences, with around 13% found just once. Sequenced input: whole blood. Receptors were obtained from an adult who was a healthcare worker with PCR-confirmed SARS-CoV-2 infection or an uninfected control (not recorded which).

V is TRBV6-2 or TRBV6-3 and J is TRBJ1-3; a possible D gene is TRBD1 (5 bases). V shed 3 bases and J shed 0 bases, with 9 bases lying between them. The germline CDR1 and CDR2 sequences are MNHEY and SVGEGT. CDR3 size: 15 residues. The CDR3 DNA reads as TGTGCCAGCAGTTATGCGACAGCCTCTGGAAACACCATATATTTT. Residues: CASSYATASGNTIYF.

The sample holds many counts of this clonotype. The J gene is TRBJ2-1, the V gene TRBV6-5; the match to TRBD1 covers 7 bases. The germline gives CDR1 MNHEY, CDR2 SVGAGI. The CDR3 extends over 15 amino acids. The trim removed 6 bases at V and 8 bases at J, leaving 13 bases unmatched. CDR3 region: CASRKGDSRRDEQFF. The CDR3 nucleotides read TGTGCCAGCAGAAAGGGGGACAGTCGGCGGGATGAGCAGTTCTTC.

This clonotype was recorded at least ten times. V is TRBV5-4 and J is TRBJ2-3; unclear D gene. Germline assignment: CDR1 SGHNT and CDR2 YYREEE (reference sequence). With 4 bases removed from V and 1 base from J, the gap between germline ends came to 10 bases. This CDR3 is 14 amino acids long. Here the CDR3 DNA reads TGTGCCAGCAGCAGGACCGATCGCACAGATACGCAGTATTTT. It encodes CASSRTDRTDTQYF.

This clonotype appeared many times. The V call is TRBV3-1, the J call TRBJ2-2, with D perhaps matching TRBD2 (6 bases). The CDR3 is 17 amino acids. The germline V gene has CDR1 LGHDT and CDR2 YNNKEL (reference sequence). The germline V and J ends were trimmed by 0 bases and 3 bases, with 14 bases remaining between them. The CDR3 sequence is CASSQDPGRWDTGELFF. CDR3 DNA sequence: TGTGCCAGCAGCCAAGATCCTGGGAGGTGGGACACCGGGGAGCTGTTTTTT.

J is TRBJ2-3 and V is TRBV12-3 or TRBV12-4, with a tentative D call TRBD2 (5 bases). With 5 bases removed from V and 6 bases from J, the gap between germline ends came to 6 bases. CDR3 length equals 11 residues. The CDR3 bases are TGTGCCAGCAGTGAGCGGGATACGCAGTATTTT. It specifies CASSERDTQYF.

This chain connects TRBV7-2 to TRBJ2-2, with 10 bases lining up with TRBD1. Trimming cost V 5 bases and J 4 bases; bases outside gene matches: 4. Germline values: CDR1 SGHTA, CDR2 FQGNSA. The CDR3 spans 15 residues. This CDR3 is CASSPRTGGTGELFF. CDR3 sequence (DNA): TGTGCCAGCAGCCCGCGGACAGGGGGCACCGGGGAGCTGTTTTTT.

This clonotype was detected ten times or more. CDR3 nucleotides: TGTGCCAGCAGCCCTTTAAAGGGGTCGGGTGGTTATAGCAATCAGCCCCAGCATTTT. Its protein product is CASSPLKGSGGYSNQPQHF. The chain recombines TRBV28 with TRBJ1-5, with D perhaps matching TRBD1 (5 bases). Trimming took off 6 bases at V and 0 bases at J, with 24 bases between the two ends. The V gene's germline CDR1 is MDHEN and CDR2 SYDVKM. This CDR3 has 19 residues.

This clonotype came up many times. The V gene is TRBV11-2, the J gene TRBJ2-7; the match to TRBD1 covers 10 bases. This CDR3 has 15 residues. The junction had 5 bases not matched to a gene; V was cut back by 0 bases and J by 6 bases. Germline loops: CDR1 SGHAT, CDR2 FQNNGV. CDR3 coding DNA: TGTGCCAGCAGCTTAGATAGCGGACAGGGGGGCGAGCAGTACTTC. Its protein is CASSLDSGQGGEQYF.

This clonotype has only a few counts. The CDR3 region is CASSTRDRNTGELFF. In DNA, the CDR3 is TGTGCCAGCAGCACCCGGGACAGGAACACCGGGGAGCTGTTTTTT. The rearrangement links TRBV6-6 to TRBJ2-2; TRBD1 matches 7 bases. Germline trimming cut 6 bases from V and 1 base from J; bases unmatched to any gene: 5. Germline V gene data show CDR1 as MNHNY and CDR2 as SVGAGI (reference sequence). The CDR3 sequence is 15 residues long.

This clonotype was detected a few times. The chain employs TRBV19 and TRBJ2-7; 9 positions agree with TRBD1. Germline assignment: CDR1 LNHDA and CDR2 SQIVND (reference sequence). The V and J ends lost 5 bases and 0 bases, in that order; junction bases with no gene match: 5. The CDR3 covers 15 residues. This chain's CDR3 is CASSYGTGSSYEQYF. DNA of the CDR3: TGTGCCAGTAGTTATGGGACAGGGAGCTCCTACGAGCAGTACTTC.

A remark on this clonotype: A much larger clone is a single base away; this may be a read error. The final CDR3 position lacks the conserved phenylalanine or tryptophan, pointing to a likely read error. The rearrangement uses TRBV29-1 and TRBJ2-2; D call uncertain. The length of the CDR3 is 14 residues. Germline assignment: CDR1 SQVTM and CDR2 ANQGSEA. V was trimmed by 4 bases and J by 1 base, leaving 10 bases between them. For the CDR3, the DNA is TGCAGCGTTGGACCCAGTGAGAACACCGGGGAGCTGTTTCTT. Amino acid sequence: CSVGPSENTGELFL.

A few counts support this clonotype. The V gene is TRBV7-2, the J gene TRBJ2-7; TRBD2 matches at 14 bases. The germline CDR1 and CDR2 sequences are SGHTA and FQGNSA. With V trimmed by 7 bases and J by 7 bases, 6 bases remained unmatched. This CDR3 is 14 amino acids long. The CDR3, as DNA: TGTGCCAGCACGACTAGCGGGGGGGCACCTGAGCAGTACTTC. Protein: CASTTSGGAPEQYF.

There are many counts of this clonotype. The chain employs TRBV10-3 and TRBJ1-1, with D tentatively TRBD1 (6 bases). The germline V gene encodes CDR1 ENHRY and CDR2 SYGVKD. The V and J ends lost 2 bases and 2 bases respectively, with 9 bases between them. The CDR3 runs 14 residues. The DNA for the CDR3 is TGTGCCATCAGTGAGATACAGGGAAACACTGAAGCTTTCTTT. Its protein product is CAISEIQGNTEAFF.

In its sample, this clonotype was seen many times. Here the CDR3 reads CASSLGAGSEAFF. The DNA of the CDR3 is TGTGCCAGCAGCTTAGGGGCAGGGTCTGAAGCTTTCTTT. The chain uses TRBV7-2 and TRBJ1-1, with D possibly TRBD1 on 5 matching bases. V was clipped by 1 base and J by 6 bases, with 9 bases between them. The CDR3 is 13 amino acids. Germline V gene sequence: CDR1 SGHTA, CDR2 FQGNSA.